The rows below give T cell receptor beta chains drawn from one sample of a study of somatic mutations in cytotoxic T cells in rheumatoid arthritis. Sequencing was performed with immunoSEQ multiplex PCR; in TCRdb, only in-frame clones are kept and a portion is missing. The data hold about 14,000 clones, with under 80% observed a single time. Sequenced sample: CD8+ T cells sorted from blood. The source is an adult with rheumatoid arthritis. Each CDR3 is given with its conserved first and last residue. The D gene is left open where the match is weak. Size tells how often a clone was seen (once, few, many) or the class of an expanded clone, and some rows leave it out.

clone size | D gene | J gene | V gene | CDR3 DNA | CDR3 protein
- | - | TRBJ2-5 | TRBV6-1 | TGTGCCAGCAGTTATTTCTTTGAGACCCAGTACTTC | CASSYFFETQYF
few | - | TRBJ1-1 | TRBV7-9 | TGTGCCAGCAGCTCTCTATCCAGCTTGAACACTGAAGCTTTCTTT | CASSSLSSLNTEAFF
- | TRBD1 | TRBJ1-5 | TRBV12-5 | TGTGCTAGTGGTTTATGGACAGGGGATCGGCAGCCCCAGCATTTT | CASGLWTGDRQPQHF
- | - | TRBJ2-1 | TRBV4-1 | TGCGCCAGCAGCCCGGACTTCAATGAGCAGTTCTTC | CASSPDFNEQFF
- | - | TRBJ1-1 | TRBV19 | TGTGCCAGTAGTATAATGGCCCTCCCCGGGGTAGACACTGAAGCTTTCTTT | CASSIMALPGVDTEAFF
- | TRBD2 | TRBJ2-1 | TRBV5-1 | TGCGCCAGCAGCCAGACTAGCGGGATATACAATGAGCAGTTCTTC | CASSQTSGIYNEQFF
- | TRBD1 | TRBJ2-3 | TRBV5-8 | TGTGCCAGCAGCCGACAGGGATCGGACACAGATACGCAGTATTTT | CASSRQGSDTDTQYF
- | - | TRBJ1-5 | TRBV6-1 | TGTGCCAGCAGTGAATCAGGGAATAGCAATCAGCCCCAGCATTTT | CASSESGNSNQPQHF
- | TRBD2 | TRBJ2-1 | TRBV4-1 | TGCGCCAGCAGCCAAGCAAGCGGGGGGGCCGATGAGCAGTTCTTC | CASSQASGGADEQFF
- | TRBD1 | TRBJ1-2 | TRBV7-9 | TGTGCCAGCAGCGGCGGACAGGGGAGCTATGGCTACACCTTC | CASSGGQGSYGYTF
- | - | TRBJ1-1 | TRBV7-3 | TGTGCCAGCAGCCTCGGGGGGGACACTGAAGCTTTCTTT | CASSLGGDTEAFF